By share, the clone carrying this TCR beta chain ranks as medium-sized. Under the authors' procedure: Counts of nucleated cells, estimated from reference gene primer amplification, were obtained. Some clones are missing from TCRdb's copy, which holds only in-frame ones; the method was immunoSEQ multiplex PCR. V, J and clone size were drawn from that table, and D and trimming were deduced from the DNA. There are around 160,000 clones in the sample; roughly 78% occur only once, and roughly 15% lies in the top ten. These data originate in a study of blood T cell repertoires in COVID-19. Overall study context: Sites across the United States, Italy and Spain contributed samples from acute and convalescent COVID-19. Sources were T cells, B-cell-depleted T cells, or PBMCs; the material itself was cDNA or gDNA.

The sequenced sample was peripheral blood. The receptor was derived from a human donor with acute or convalescent COVID-19. The donor label of this sample is uncertain.

CDR3 residues: CASSEEVTGDDYGYTF. The CDR3 bases are TGTGCCAGCAGTGAAGAAGTGACAGGGGACGACTATGGCTACACCTTC. This chain connects TRBV6-1 to TRBJ1-2, with 8 bases fitting TRBD1. CDR3 length: 16 amino acids. The junction had 7 bases not matched to a gene; V was cut back by 1 base and J by 3 bases. Germline CDR1 MNHNS, CDR2 SASEGT.